This entry describes one T cell receptor (beta chain). The patients chosen for sequencing had shown expansion of CD8+CD57+ cells (detected by flow cytometry). The record originates from a study of CD8+CD57+ T cells in acquired aplastic anemia. CDR3 and TCR beta VDJ profiling relied on genomic DNA as the template. MiXCR was run by TCRdb on the reads, yielding one entry per CDR3 protein. Of 450,000 to 600,000 distinct CDR3 sequences listed, about a third are singletons. The sample was sorted CD4+, CD8+, or CD8+CD57+ T cells (not recorded which) from PBMCs. The clonotype comes from a human donor with aplastic anemia.

CDR3 protein: CASSQGGRGQNSPLHF. The DNA of the CDR3 is TGCGCCAGCAGCCAAGGTGGCAGGGGGCAAAATTCACCCCTCCACTTT. The gene calls are TRBV4-1 and TRBJ1-6; 8 positions match TRBD1. In germline, CDR1 is MGHRA, CDR2 YSYEKL. V lost 1 base and J lost 7; bases outside the gene matches: 6. CDR3 size: 16 residues.